The present T cell receptor beta chain was sequenced within a study of T cells in localized non-small cell lung cancer. Study-wide findings and caveats: In adjacent lung, a median roughly 58 of the top 100 tumor clones were found. Clonality of T cells reached its maximum in uninvolved adjacent lung, surpassing tumor. Those with higher blood T cell density had longer overall survival.

Measured with immunoSEQ multiplex PCR; TCRdb has only the in-frame clones, and not every one. The sample shows about 26,000 clones, approximately 91% of them seen only once. Details on this clone: Antigen specificity is unknown.

CDR1 and CDR2 from the germline V gene are MDHEN and SYDVKM. Trimming took off 10 bases at V and 5 bases at J, with 20 bases between the two ends. CDR3 length equals 14 residues. The receptor was derived from a female donor at least 60 years old with stage II squamous cell lung carcinoma. This sample comprised peripheral blood, obtained before any cancer treatment. The chain combines TRBV28 with TRBJ1-1; tentatively, D is TRBD1 (6 bases). The CDR3 loop reads CATSRGAGTTEAFF. The DNA of the CDR3 is TGTGCCACCTCCCGGGGGGCAGGAACAACTGAAGCTTTCTTT.